This entry lists 7 T cell receptor beta chains sequenced from one sample in a study of beta chain features in type 1 diabetes. Sequencing targeted expressed TCRB transcripts, as all isolated RNA had been reverse transcribed. TCRdb's table, derived via immunoSEQ multiplex PCR, lists solely in-frame clones and lacks some. The sample records 130,000 to 150,000 clones, about 10% being singletons. What was sequenced was naive CD4+ T cells from blood. Receptors originate from a young man in good health.

This clone has just a few counts. V is TRBV5-4 and J is TRBJ2-1; 9 bases align to TRBD2. The CDR3 is 15 residues long. Germline assignment: CDR1 SGHNT and CDR2 YYREEE (reference sequence). The V gene end was trimmed by 0 bases and the J gene end by 7 bases; junction bases not matched to a gene: 5. CDR3 amino acids: CASSLGGGAENEQFF. As DNA, the CDR3 is TGTGCCAGCAGCTTGGGCGGGGGGGCCGAAAATGAGCAGTTCTTC.

V and J are TRBV6-5 and TRBJ1-1, with unresolved D. This CDR3 is built from 13 residues. Germline CDR1 and CDR2: MNHEY and SVGAGI. Trimming cost V 7 bases and J 2 bases, with 11 bases left between them. The CDR3 region has the DNA TGTGCCAGCAATAGCAAGCTTAACACTGAAGCTTTCTTT. Translated: CASNSKLNTEAFF.

This clone was seen ten or more times. This sequence joins TRBV4-1 and TRBJ2-5; tentative D call: TRBD2 (6 bases). CDR1 is MGHRA and CDR2 is YSYEKL in the germline V gene. The V gene lost 8 bases and the J gene lost 7 bases, with 14 bases spanning the gap. CDR3 length: 12 amino acids. Here the CDR3 reads CASSTTGGTQYF. Written as DNA, the CDR3 is TGCGCCAGCTCGACGACCGGGGGGACCCAGTACTTC.

The CDR3 is CASSLVGPTGGNEQFF. The CDR3 bases are TGTGCCAGCAGCTTAGTAGGTCCCACCGGGGGCAATGAGCAGTTCTTC. This chain joins TRBV7-2 and TRBJ2-1; D perhaps matches TRBD2 (6 bases). Germline values: CDR1 SGHTA, CDR2 FQGNSA. The germline V and J ends were trimmed by 1 base and 6 bases, with 16 bases remaining between them. The CDR3 is 16 amino acids. Using reference TRBV7-2 and TRBJ2-1 for the parts outside the CDR3, the full variable domain is GAGVSQSPSNKVTEKGKDVELRCDPISGHTALYWYRQSLGQGLEFLIYFQGNSAPDKSGLPSDRFSAERTGGSVSTLTIQRTQQEDSAVYLCASSLVGPTGGNEQFFGPGTRLTVL.

The chain links TRBV7-9 to TRBJ2-3, with TRBD2 matching over 13 bases. The CDR3 spans 15 residues. V lost 4 bases, J lost 4 bases, and 2 bases stayed unmatched. Germline V gene sequence: CDR1 SEHNR, CDR2 FQNEAQ (reference sequence). The CDR3 DNA reads as TGTGCCAGCAGCTCCGGGACTAGCGGGGCAGATACGCAGTATTTT. Its translation: CASSSGTSGADTQYF.

The chain links TRBV18 to TRBJ1-4, with 10 bases fitting TRBD1. This CDR3 has 14 amino acids. Germline V gene data show CDR1 as KGHSH and CDR2 as LQKENI. The J segment lost 8 bases and the V segment lost 4 bases, leaving 4 bases of the junction unmatched. For the CDR3, the DNA is TGTGCCAGCTCACAGGACAGGGGGAGAGAAAAACTGTTTTTT. It yields the protein CASSQDRGREKLFF.

This clone was detected only a few times. V gene TRBV9 combines with J gene TRBJ2-1; tentative D call: TRBD2 (6 bases). The V gene's germline CDR1 is SGDLS and CDR2 YYNGEE. V was cut by 4 bases and J by 12 bases, with 14 bases left in between. CDR3 length: 12 residues. The CDR3 nucleotides are TGTGCCAGCAGCAATGAGGGAGGTCCGCAGTTCTTC. As protein: CASSNEGGPQFF.